The 30 T cell receptor beta chains presented below share a single source sample, sequenced in a study of blood T cell repertoires in COVID-19. Assay: immunoSEQ multiplex PCR; the TCRdb copy retains only in-frame clones and omits some. The sample lists some 170,000 clones, less than 90% occurring once. The source material was PBMCs or T cells enriched from blood (not recorded which). The receptors originated from a human donor with acute COVID-19. The donor label of this sample is uncertain.

The V gene is TRBV2, the J gene TRBJ1-2; D is unresolved. The CDR3 spans 13 residues. Trimming took off 5 bases at V and 5 bases at J, with 12 bases between the two ends. CDR1 SNHLY and CDR2 FYNNEI come from the germline V gene. CDR3 region: CASSTVLPYGYTF. For the CDR3, the DNA is TGTGCCAGCAGTACAGTGTTACCATATGGCTACACCTTC.

This chain links TRBV7-3 with TRBJ2-1; 10 bases match TRBD2. The trim removed 4 bases at V and 7 bases at J, leaving 4 bases unmatched. This CDR3 spans 14 amino acids. CDR1 SGHTA and CDR2 FQGTGA come from the germline V gene. CDR3 DNA: TGTGCCAGCAGCTCCGGGACTAGCGTGAATGAGCAGTTCTTC. Its protein product is CASSSGTSVNEQFF. The full variable domain, completed using reference TRBV7-3 and TRBJ2-1, is GAGVSQTPSNKVTEKGKYVELRCDPISGHTALYWYRQSLGQGPEFLIYFQGTGAADDSGLPNDRFFAVRPEGSVSTLKIQRTERGDSAVYLCASSSGTSVNEQFFGPGTRLTVL.

The rearrangement joins TRBV30 to TRBJ1-4, with D uncertain. Trimming pared 1 base from V and 6 bases from J, leaving 18 bases between. The CDR3 covers 16 residues. In germline, CDR1 is GTSNPN, CDR2 SVGIG (reference sequence). The CDR3 bases are TGTGCCTGGAGTGGGTCCCGTCCCGGGGTGGATGAAAAACTGTTTTTT. Residues: CAWSGSRPGVDEKLFF.

This clone was observed a single time. The chain uses TRBV11-2 and TRBJ1-2; weak D call: TRBD1 (5 bases). The CDR3 has 15 amino acids. The germline V gene encodes CDR1 SGHAT and CDR2 FQNNGV. Trimming pared 0 bases from V and 8 bases from J, leaving 16 bases between. This CDR3 is CASSLEPGRSRGYTF. DNA of the CDR3: TGTGCCAGCAGCTTAGAGCCAGGGAGGTCTAGGGGCTACACCTTC.

V is TRBV5-4 and J is TRBJ1-1; D not certain. The CDR3 length is 14 residues. CDR1 and CDR2 from the germline V gene are SGHNT and YYREEE (reference sequence). Trimming cost V 4 bases and J 5 bases, with 15 bases left between them. CDR3 nucleotides: TGTGCCAGCAGCATATCGGGGAGGTATACTGAAGCTTTCTTT. This codes for CASSISGRYTEAFF.

The chain links TRBV30 to TRBJ1-5; perhaps TRBD1 as D (6 bases). This CDR3 is 13 amino acids long. Germline values: CDR1 GTSNPN, CDR2 SVGIG (reference sequence). With 4 bases removed from V and 2 bases from J, the gap between germline ends came to 9 bases. CDR3 region: CAWTGGGNQPQHF. The CDR3 DNA reads as TGTGCCTGGACGGGGGGCGGCAATCAGCCCCAGCATTTT.

This chain connects TRBV7-8 to TRBJ1-3; D unresolved. Trimming stripped 5 bases from V and 6 bases from J, with 17 bases between. CDR1 is SGHVS, CDR2 FQNEAQ, per germline. The CDR3 loop spans 15 amino acids. In nucleotides, the CDR3 is TGTGCCAGCAGCCCCCTTTTAAGGGAGGCAAACACCATATATTTT. Translated, it gives CASSPLLREANTIYF.

The CDR3 here is CASSTAGSGNSPLHF. The CDR3 DNA reads as TGTGCCAGCAGTACCGCAGGGTCCGGTAATTCACCCCTCCACTTT. The V gene is TRBV28, the J gene TRBJ1-6, with D possibly TRBD1 on 5 matching bases. The CDR3 sequence is 15 residues long. V was pared by 5 bases and J by 6 bases, with 14 bases between. The V gene's germline CDR1 is MDHEN and CDR2 SYDVKM. The full variable domain, in which reference TRBV28 and TRBJ1-6 provide the parts outside the CDR3, is DVKVTQSSRYLVKRTGEKVFLECVQDMDHENMFWYRQDPGLGLRLIYFSYDVKMKEKGDIPEGYSVSREKKERFSLILESASTNQTSMYLCASSTAGSGNSPLHFGNGTRLTVT.

In its sample, this clone was seen a few times. The chain is built from TRBV5-4 and TRBJ2-2; 8 bases are shared with TRBD1. V was pared by 2 bases and J by 4 bases, with 7 bases of the junction left unmatched. The germline CDR1 and CDR2 sequences are SGHNT and YYREEE (reference sequence). The CDR3 runs 16 residues. CDR3 nucleotide sequence: TGTGCCAGCAGCTTCTCAGGGGGCTACGGCACCGGGGAGCTGTTTTTT. Its protein product is CASSFSGGYGTGELFF.

This clone was counted only a few times. CDR3 DNA sequence: TGTGCCAGCAGCTTTACGGGGGGGCCGTATGAGCAGTTCTTC. Its protein product is CASSFTGGPYEQFF. The gene calls are TRBV7-9 and TRBJ2-1; 8 bases are a match to TRBD2. The CDR3 has 14 residues. V trimming: 3 bases; J trimming: 8 bases; junction bases outside the gene matches: 6. Germline CDR1 is SEHNR and CDR2 is FQNEAQ (reference sequence). Full variable domain (remainder filled in from reference TRBV7-9 and TRBJ2-1): DTGVSQNPRHKITKRGQNVTFRCDPISEHNRLYWYRQTLGQGPEFLTYFQNEAQLEKSRLLSDRFSAERPKGSFSTLEIQRTEQGDSAMYLCASSFTGGPYEQFFGPGTRLTVL.

Only one count was recorded for this clone. The chain employs TRBV18 and TRBJ2-1, with D perhaps TRBD1 (7 bases). Trimming took off 8 bases at V and 9 bases at J, with 11 bases between the two ends. CDR3 length: 11 amino acids. Germline CDR1 reads KGHSH; CDR2 reads LQKENI. CDR3 sequence (DNA): TGTGCCAGCCAGGGGGGAAGTGAGCAGTTCTTC. Protein product: CASQGGSEQFF.

J is TRBJ1-1 and V is TRBV7-3; tentative D call: TRBD1 (5 bases). The V and J ends lost 6 bases and 1 base respectively, with 15 bases between them. CDR3 length equals 15 residues. CDR1 is SGHTA, CDR2 FQGTGA, per germline. The CDR3 bases are TGTGCCAGCAGTTCACTCGGGGGAGAGAACACTGAAGCTTTCTTT. Protein: CASSSLGGENTEAFF.

V usage is TRBV5-1 and J usage is TRBJ2-1; the match to TRBD1 covers 11 bases. The CDR3 length is 16 residues. Per germline, CDR1 SGHRS and CDR2 YFSETQ. The V segment lost 4 bases and the J segment 8 bases; nucleotides outside the gene matches: 11. CDR3 sequence reads: CASSARGQGARDEQFF. CDR3 nucleotide sequence: TGCGCCAGCAGCGCGAGAGGACAGGGGGCTCGGGATGAGCAGTTCTTC. Based on the CDR3 plus reference TRBV5-1 and TRBJ2-1, the full variable domain is KAGVTQTPRYLIKTRGQQVTLSCSPISGHRSVSWYQQTPGQGLQFLFEYFSETQRNKGNFPGRFSGRQFSNSRSEMNVSTLELGDSALYLCASSARGQGARDEQFFGPGTRLTVL.

Only a few counts were recorded for this clone. The rearrangement joins TRBV9 to TRBJ1-1, with TRBD1 as a possible D gene (5 bases). The germline CDR1 and CDR2 sequences are SGDLS and YYNGEE. V was pared by 0 bases and J by 11 bases, with 14 bases between. The CDR3 runs 13 residues. The CDR3 loop is CASSVVGETVAFF. In nucleotides, the CDR3 is TGTGCCAGCAGCGTAGTAGGGGAAACTGTCGCTTTCTTT.

The chain employs TRBV4-1 and TRBJ2-3; D possibly corresponds to TRBD1 (6 bases). The CDR3 is 15 residues long. The V end lost 1 base, the J end lost 0 bases, and 8 bases lay between the germline ends. Per the germline V gene, CDR1 is MGHRA and CDR2 is YSYEKL. The CDR3 loop is CASSQVDRSTDTQYF. For the CDR3, the DNA is TGCGCCAGCAGCCAAGTCGACAGGAGCACAGATACGCAGTATTTT.

V and J are TRBV5-4 and TRBJ2-1, with D possibly TRBD1 on 6 matching bases. V was pared by 4 bases and J by 4 bases, with 15 bases between. Looked up from germline, CDR1 is SGHNT and CDR2 is YYREEE (reference sequence). The CDR3 totals 15 residues. The CDR3 region is CASSRPDRPYNEQFF. CDR3 sequence (DNA): TGTGCCAGCAGCCGCCCGGACAGACCGTACAATGAGCAGTTCTTC.

CDR3 sequence reads: CASSVVIPDTQYF. Written as DNA, the CDR3 is TGTGCCAGCAGCGTAGTCATCCCAGATACGCAGTATTTT. V and J are TRBV9 and TRBJ2-3; D remains unclear. The CDR3 runs to 13 residues. Between the trimmed V and J ends, which lost 0 bases and 4 bases, there was a span of 6 bases. Germline CDR1 reads SGDLS; CDR2 reads YYNGEE.

V and J are TRBV7-2 and TRBJ1-1; 7 bases fit TRBD1. The CDR3 totals 14 residues. CDR1 is SGHTA, CDR2 FQGNSA, per germline. Germline trimming cut 6 bases from V and 6 bases from J; bases unmatched to any gene: 10. DNA of the CDR3: TGTGCCAGCAGTCCCGGGACAGAGAATCCTGAAGCTTTCTTT. This encodes CASSPGTENPEAFF.

The chain uses TRBV4-3 and TRBJ2-4, with 12 bases matching TRBD2. With 0 bases clipped from V and 1 base from J, the junction kept 13 bases outside the gene matches. The germline V gene has CDR1 LGHNA and CDR2 YSLEER. The CDR3 spans 21 residues. CDR3 sequence reads: CASSQDRASGGVTPAKNIQYF. CDR3 DNA sequence: TGCGCCAGCAGCCAAGATCGGGCTAGCGGGGGGGTTACACCTGCCAAAAACATTCAGTACTTC.

The chain carries TRBV3-1 (or the pseudogene TRBV3-2) and TRBJ1-5; 7 bases line up with TRBD1. Germline V gene sequence: CDR1 LGHDT, CDR2 YNNKEL (reference sequence). The CDR3 totals 14 residues. V was clipped by 5 bases and J by 4 bases; unmatched bases: 5. The CDR3 DNA sequence: TGTGCCAGCAGCACAGGGGTCTCAAATCAGCCCCAGCATTTT. Its protein product is CASSTGVSNQPQHF.

This clone showed up just once. The gene calls are TRBV2 and TRBJ2-3; 7 nucleotides agree with TRBD2. V trimming: 1 base; J trimming: 5 bases; junction bases outside the gene matches: 6. Germline CDR1 is SNHLY and CDR2 is FYNNEI. The CDR3 totals 15 residues. CDR3 residues: CASSEGGAGVDTQYF. The CDR3 DNA sequence: TGTGCCAGCAGTGAAGGCGGCGCGGGGGTAGATACGCAGTATTTT.

This sequence joins TRBV4-2 and TRBJ2-3; 13 positions match TRBD2. The trim removed 1 base at V and 0 bases at J, leaving 13 bases unmatched. The germline V gene encodes CDR1 LGHNA and CDR2 YNFKEQ. CDR3 length equals 21 residues. The CDR3 reads CASSQGEASWTSGGSTDTQYF. CDR3 DNA: TGTGCCAGCAGCCAAGGGGAAGCGTCTTGGACTAGCGGGGGAAGCACAGATACGCAGTATTTT.

This clone came up once. J is TRBJ1-1 and V is TRBV19, with 8 bases fitting TRBD1. The V segment lost 4 bases and the J segment 4 bases; nucleotides outside the gene matches: 8. Per germline, CDR1 LNHDA and CDR2 SQIVND (reference sequence). CDR3 length equals 15 residues. The CDR3 DNA is TGTGCCAGTAGTAGGGCAGGGGGCGCATTCACTGAAGCTTTCTTT. This codes for CASSRAGGAFTEAFF.

The chain employs TRBV12-3 or TRBV12-4 and TRBJ2-7; no clear D gene. The CDR3 sequence is 12 residues long. Trimming took off 6 bases at V and 3 bases at J, with 9 bases between the two ends. CDR3 nucleotides: TGTGCCAGCAGCCCCTCCGGCTACGAGCAGTACTTC. It specifies CASSPSGYEQYF.

This clone showed up many times. The rearrangement joins TRBV19 to TRBJ2-7; D is unresolved. V gave up 4 bases and J gave up 2 bases, with 12 bases separating them. This CDR3 spans 14 amino acids. CDR1 is LNHDA, CDR2 SQIVND, per germline (reference sequence). The DNA for the CDR3 is TGTGCCAGTAGTAAAACAAAACACACCTACGAGCAGTACTTC. The encoded protein is CASSKTKHTYEQYF.

This chain joins TRBV5-1 and TRBJ2-5; D is unresolved. CDR1 and CDR2 from the germline V gene are SGHRS and YFSETQ. Between the trimmed V and J ends, which lost 0 bases and 9 bases, there was a span of 6 bases. The CDR3 contains 11 residues. In DNA form, the CDR3 reads TGCGCCAGCAGCTTGGGAGGCCCCCAGTACTTC. Translation gives CASSLGGPQYF.

This chain's CDR3 is CSVGQLNQPQHF. CDR3 DNA: TGCAGCGTGGGACAGCTCAATCAGCCCCAGCATTTT. The chain links TRBV29-1 to TRBJ1-5; TRBD1 matches 7 bases. CDR1 SQVTM and CDR2 ANQGSEA come from the germline V gene. V lost 6 bases, J lost 3 bases, and 2 bases stayed unmatched. The CDR3 runs to 12 residues.

The chain combines TRBV7-9 with TRBJ1-2, with a possible D match to TRBD1 (5 bases). Trimming left V 0 bases short and J 3 bases short, with 11 bases between. This CDR3 has 15 amino acids. Looked up from germline, CDR1 is SEHNR and CDR2 is FQNEAQ (reference sequence). CDR3 nucleotide sequence: TGTGCCAGCAGCTTAGCGTTAGGGACTGACTATGGCTACACCTTC. As protein: CASSLALGTDYGYTF. The full variable domain, completed using reference TRBV7-9 and TRBJ1-2, is DTGVSQNPRHKITKRGQNVTFRCDPISEHNRLYWYRQTLGQGPEFLTYFQNEAQLEKSRLLSDRFSAERPKGSFSTLEIQRTEQGDSAMYLCASSLALGTDYGYTFGSGTRLTVV.

The CDR3 loop reads CASSSGTDYGYTF. The CDR3 DNA sequence: TGTGCCAGCAGCTCCGGGACAGACTATGGCTACACCTTC. The rearrangement links TRBV11-3 to TRBJ1-2, with 7 positions matching TRBD1. The germline gives CDR1 SGHNT, CDR2 YENEEA. The CDR3 has 13 residues. V lost 4 bases and J lost 3; bases outside the gene matches: 2.

This sequence joins TRBV6-5 and TRBJ1-1; D is undetermined. V shed 10 bases and J shed 0 bases, with 9 bases lying between them. CDR1 is MNHEY, CDR2 SVGAGI, per germline. There are 12 residues in the CDR3. CDR3: CATSSVNTEAFF. CDR3 sequence (DNA): TGTGCCACCAGCTCAGTGAACACTGAAGCTTTCTTT.